This T cell receptor (beta chain) emerged from a study of tumor-infiltrating lymphocytes in localized non-small cell lung cancer. At the level of the study: Some samples were collected after neoadjuvant chemotherapy; smokers, never-smokers and several histologies were included.

General study results and limits: Only some patients had TCR sequencing, depending on available tissue. No link was found between tumor T-cell fraction and recurrence-free survival. Compared with uninvolved lung, tumors showed higher T cell infiltration by TCRbeta sequencing.

Details on this clone: Its matching antigen is unknown.

Data came from immunoSEQ multiplex PCR; TCRdb stores just in-frame clones and leaves some out. The sample holds some 30,000 clones; roughly 88% are singletons and the top ten take roughly 2%. CDR3 length: 13 amino acids. The V end was cut by 1 base, the J end by 4 bases, with 7 bases between. Germline loops: CDR1 KGHSH, CDR2 LQKENI. The material sequenced was lung tumor tissue. The clonotype originates from a human donor with non-small cell lung cancer. This sequence joins TRBV18 and TRBJ2-5; D may match TRBD1 or TRBD2 (6 bases each). As DNA, the CDR3 is TGTGCCAGCTCACCACAGGGGGGAGAGACCCAGTACTTC. It is translated as CASSPQGGETQYF.